This T cell receptor beta chain was documented in a study of T cell responses to AZD1222 COVID-19 vaccine. Study outcomes and limitations: Seropositive status at baseline applied to only a handful of AZD1222 recipients. Spike-specific TCR breadth and depth went up after people got two AZD1222 doses. Females made up more of the donors, who were largely white British, and clonal diversity may have come out too low. Per reports, nearly half of all spike-specific TCRs target regions that are unmutated in variants.

V gave up 1 base and J gave up 0 bases, with 7 bases separating them. The CDR3 runs to 14 residues. Germline CDR1 and CDR2: SGHVS and FNYEAQ. Method: immunoSEQ multiplex PCR; TCRdb's copy keeps in-frame clones and lacks some. The sample contains about 150,000 clones, around 84% of which appear only once. This clone was detected only a few times. The antigen remains unidentified. This specimen was peripheral blood, taken on day 0 of AZD1222 vaccination. The sequence came from an adult in good health. The genes are TRBV7-6 and TRBJ2-7; possibly TRBD2 for D (6 bases). CDR3 DNA sequence: TGTGCCAGCAGCTTAGGGGGGGACTCCTACGAGCAGTACTTC. Protein product: CASSLGGDSYEQYF.